Listed here are 14 T cell receptor beta chains from one sample, sequenced in a study of beta chain features in type 1 diabetes. The authors reverse transcribed all of the isolated RNA, so sequencing captured expressed TCRB transcripts. Here immunoSEQ multiplex PCR was the method, and the copy in TCRdb shows in-frame clones only, minus some. The sample consists of 200,000 to 250,000 clones, 25% to 35% of them appearing once. Sequencing input: central memory CD4+ T cells from blood. Receptors were obtained from a man between 25 and 39 years old in good health.

The rearrangement joins TRBV30 to TRBJ2-1, with 10 bases fitting TRBD2. With 7 bases clipped from V and 9 bases from J, the junction kept 12 bases outside the gene matches. The germline V gene has CDR1 GTSNPN and CDR2 SVGIG (reference sequence). The CDR3 is 14 residues long. The CDR3 DNA sequence: TGTGCCTCCCCGACTAGCGGGTGGGGTGGTGAGCAGTTCTTC. Amino acid sequence: CASPTSGWGGEQFF.

The V gene is TRBV4-1, the J gene TRBJ2-5; 13 nucleotides align to TRBD2. The junction had 16 bases not matched to a gene; V was cut back by 5 bases and J by 4 bases. The CDR3 contains 19 residues. The germline gives CDR1 MGHRA, CDR2 YSYEKL. Written as DNA, the CDR3 is TGCGCCAGCAGCAAAATTCCACTAGCGGGAGGGCCGTATGGAGAGACCCAGTACTTC. This codes for CASSKIPLAGGPYGETQYF.

V is TRBV5-4 and J is TRBJ2-5; 9 nucleotides agree with TRBD1. This CDR3 is built from 15 residues. The V and J ends lost 5 bases and 4 bases, in that order; junction bases with no gene match: 9. CDR1 is SGHNT, CDR2 YYREEE, per germline (reference sequence). CDR3 nucleotide sequence: TGTGCCAGCAGGAACCAGGACAGGGGAGGAGAGACCCAGTACTTC. It is translated as CASRNQDRGGETQYF.

The chain combines TRBV4-3 with TRBJ2-3; TRBD2 might be the D (5 bases). Germline CDR1 is LGHNA and CDR2 is YSLEER. V was clipped by 9 bases and J by 6 bases, with 25 bases between them. The CDR3 length is 16 residues. CDR3 DNA: TGCGCCAGGGAGGCCTCGTCTCCCGAGGTAGGGGATACGCAGTATTTT. This encodes CAREASSPEVGDTQYF.

This clone was picked up a small number of times. This chain links TRBV29-1 with TRBJ2-3, with 9 bases aligning to TRBD2. Germline-derived CDR1 and CDR2 are SQVTM and ANQGSEA. With 4 bases clipped from V and 2 bases from J, the junction kept 7 bases outside the gene matches. This CDR3 contains 15 residues. The CDR3 sequence is CSVALRGGVTDTQYF. The DNA for the CDR3 is TGCAGCGTTGCCCTGCGGGGGGGGGTCACAGATACGCAGTATTTT.

The V and J genes are TRBV9 and TRBJ2-2; 9 positions match TRBD2. V shed 1 base and J 2 bases; nucleotides not matched to a gene: 3. CDR3 length equals 16 residues. Germline CDR1 reads SGDLS; CDR2 reads YYNGEE. The CDR3 coding sequence is TGTGCCAGCAGCGTAAATAGCGGGAGAAACACCGGGGAGCTGTTTTTT. This encodes CASSVNSGRNTGELFF.

A few counts support this clone. V gene TRBV7-2 combines with J gene TRBJ2-5, with D tentatively TRBD2 (5 bases). Between the trimmed V and J ends, which lost 2 bases and 5 bases, there was a span of 6 bases. The V gene's germline CDR1 is SGHTA and CDR2 FQGNSA. CDR3 size: 12 residues. The DNA of the CDR3 is TGTGCCAGCAGCTTACAGCGGGAGACCCAGTACTTC. Translation gives CASSLQRETQYF.

The sample holds a few counts of this clone. The V gene is TRBV9, the J gene TRBJ2-1, with 7 bases identical to TRBD2. The V gene end was trimmed by 7 bases and the J gene end by 7 bases; junction bases not matched to a gene: 11. Germline V gene lookup returns CDR1 SGDLS and CDR2 YYNGEE. This CDR3 has 14 amino acids. The CDR3 protein is CASGGAGVINEQFF. In nucleotides, the CDR3 is TGTGCCAGCGGCGGGGCGGGGGTAATAAATGAGCAGTTCTTC.

The chain combines TRBV14 with TRBJ1-1; D remains unclear. CDR3 size: 16 residues. Trimming pared 4 bases from V and 0 bases from J, leaving 15 bases between. Germline values: CDR1 SGHDN, CDR2 FVKESK. CDR3 in DNA: TGTGCCAGCAGCCCTTCTAACTCCGGCATGAACACTGAAGCTTTCTTT. Translating gives CASSPSNSGMNTEAFF.

This clone came up many times. V is TRBV19 and J is TRBJ2-1; a weak D match, TRBD2 (6 bases). Per the germline V gene, CDR1 is LNHDA and CDR2 is SQIVND (reference sequence). The CDR3 is 18 residues long. V lost 5 bases and J lost 3, with 23 bases in between. CDR3 sequence (DNA): TGTGCCAGTAGTCCCGGGACCCCAAACGGGGGACGCTACAATGAGCAGTTCTTC. Protein: CASSPGTPNGGRYNEQFF.

This clone was detected once. This chain joins TRBV4-3 and TRBJ1-2; 7 bases line up with TRBD1. Germline V lookup: CDR1 LGHNA, CDR2 YSLEER. V was clipped by 4 bases and J by 4 bases; unmatched bases: 9. This CDR3 is built from 15 residues. In DNA form, the CDR3 reads TGCGCCAGCAGCCCCGCCGACAGGGAGGGCTATGGCTACACCTTC. Its protein product is CASSPADREGYGYTF.

The chain employs TRBV9 and TRBJ2-3, with 7 positions matching TRBD2. The ends lost 0 bases at V and 4 bases at J; junction bases unmatched: 5. Germline V gene sequence: CDR1 SGDLS, CDR2 YYNGEE. CDR3 length: 15 residues. CDR3: CASSVEGGSADTQYF. CDR3 in DNA: TGTGCCAGCAGCGTAGAGGGCGGGAGCGCAGATACGCAGTATTTT.

Only a few counts were recorded for this clone. This chain uses TRBV10-3 with TRBJ1-1; 8 bases align to TRBD1. The junction had 4 bases not matched to a gene; V was cut back by 6 bases and J by 1 base. Germline loops: CDR1 ENHRY, CDR2 SYGVKD. This CDR3 spans 14 amino acids. The CDR3 sequence: CAISQDRENTEAFF. The CDR3 nucleotides are TGTGCCATCAGCCAGGACAGGGAGAACACTGAAGCTTTCTTT.

This rearrangement joins TRBV29-1 to TRBJ1-1; D not resolved. CDR3 length: 12 amino acids. Trimming shortened V by 5 bases and J by 1 base, and 8 bases separated the two germline ends. CDR1 is SQVTM, CDR2 ANQGSEA, per germline. Here the CDR3 DNA reads TGCAGCGTTCTGCCCGGGAACACTGAAGCTTTCTTT. Translating gives CSVLPGNTEAFF.